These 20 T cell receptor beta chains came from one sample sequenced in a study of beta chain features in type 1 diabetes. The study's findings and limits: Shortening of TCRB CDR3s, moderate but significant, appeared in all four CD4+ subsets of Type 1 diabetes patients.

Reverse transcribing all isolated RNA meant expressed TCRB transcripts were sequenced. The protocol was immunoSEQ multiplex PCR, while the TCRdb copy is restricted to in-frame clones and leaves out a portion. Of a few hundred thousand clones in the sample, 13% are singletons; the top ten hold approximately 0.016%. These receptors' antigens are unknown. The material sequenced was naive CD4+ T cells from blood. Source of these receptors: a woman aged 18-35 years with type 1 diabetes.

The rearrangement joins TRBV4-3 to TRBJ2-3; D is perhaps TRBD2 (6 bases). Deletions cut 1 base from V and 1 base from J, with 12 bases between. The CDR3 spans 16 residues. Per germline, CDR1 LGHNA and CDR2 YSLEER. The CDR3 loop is CASSQVQGGGTDTQYF. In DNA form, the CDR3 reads TGCGCCAGCAGCCAAGTTCAGGGAGGTGGCACAGATACGCAGTATTTT.

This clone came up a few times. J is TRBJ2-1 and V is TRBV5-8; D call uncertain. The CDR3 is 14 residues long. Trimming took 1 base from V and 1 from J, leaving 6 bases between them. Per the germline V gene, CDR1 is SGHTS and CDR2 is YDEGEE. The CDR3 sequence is CASSLTRSYNEQFF. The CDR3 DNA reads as TGTGCCAGCAGCTTGACTCGTTCCTACAATGAGCAGTTCTTC.

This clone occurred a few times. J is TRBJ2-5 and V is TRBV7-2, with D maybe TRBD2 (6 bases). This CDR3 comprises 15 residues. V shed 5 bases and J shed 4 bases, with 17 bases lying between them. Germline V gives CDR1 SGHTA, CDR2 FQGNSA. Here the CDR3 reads CASSSRRGGPETQYF. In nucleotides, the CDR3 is TGTGCCAGCAGCAGTAGACGGGGAGGACCAGAGACCCAGTACTTC.

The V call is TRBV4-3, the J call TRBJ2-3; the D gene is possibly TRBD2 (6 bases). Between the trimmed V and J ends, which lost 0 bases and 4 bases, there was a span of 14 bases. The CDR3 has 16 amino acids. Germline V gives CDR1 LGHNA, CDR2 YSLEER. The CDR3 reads CASSQDGGVSADTQYF. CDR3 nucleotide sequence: TGCGCCAGCAGCCAAGATGGCGGGGTTAGCGCAGATACGCAGTATTTT.

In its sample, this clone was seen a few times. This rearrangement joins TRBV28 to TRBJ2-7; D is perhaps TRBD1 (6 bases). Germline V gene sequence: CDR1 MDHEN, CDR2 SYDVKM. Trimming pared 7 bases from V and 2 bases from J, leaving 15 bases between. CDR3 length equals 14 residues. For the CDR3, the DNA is TGTGCCAGCACTCCAGGGGTCCAAGCCTACGAGCAGTACTTC. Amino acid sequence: CASTPGVQAYEQYF. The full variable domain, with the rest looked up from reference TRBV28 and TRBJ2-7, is DVKVTQSSRYLVKRTGEKVFLECVQDMDHENMFWYRQDPGLGLRLIYFSYDVKMKEKGDIPEGYSVSREKKERFSLILESASTNQTSMYLCASTPGVQAYEQYFGPGTRLTVT.

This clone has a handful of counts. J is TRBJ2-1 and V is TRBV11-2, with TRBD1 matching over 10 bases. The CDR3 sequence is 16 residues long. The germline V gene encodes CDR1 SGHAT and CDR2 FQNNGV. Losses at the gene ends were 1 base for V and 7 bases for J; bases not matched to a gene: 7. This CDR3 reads CASSLARQGALNEQFF. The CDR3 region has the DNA TGTGCCAGCAGCTTAGCGAGACAGGGGGCCTTAAATGAGCAGTTCTTC.

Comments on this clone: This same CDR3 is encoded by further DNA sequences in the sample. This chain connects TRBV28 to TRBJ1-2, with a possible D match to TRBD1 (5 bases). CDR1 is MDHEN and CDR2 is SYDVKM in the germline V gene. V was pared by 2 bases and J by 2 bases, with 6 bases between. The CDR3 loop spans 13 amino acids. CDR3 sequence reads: CASSLDRNYGYTF. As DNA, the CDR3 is TGTGCCAGCAGTTTAGACAGAAACTATGGCTACACCTTC.

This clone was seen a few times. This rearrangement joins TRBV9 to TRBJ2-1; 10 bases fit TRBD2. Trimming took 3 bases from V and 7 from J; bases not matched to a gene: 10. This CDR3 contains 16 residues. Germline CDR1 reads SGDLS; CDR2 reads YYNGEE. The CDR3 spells CASSAYLAGEGNEQFF. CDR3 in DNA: TGTGCCAGCAGCGCTTACCTAGCGGGAGAAGGGAATGAGCAGTTCTTC.

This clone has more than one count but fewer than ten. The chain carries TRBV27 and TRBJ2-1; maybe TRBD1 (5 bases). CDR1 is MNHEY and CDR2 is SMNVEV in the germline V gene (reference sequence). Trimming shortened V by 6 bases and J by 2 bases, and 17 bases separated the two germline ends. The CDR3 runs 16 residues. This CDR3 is CASSLLAGITYNEQFF. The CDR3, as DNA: TGTGCCAGCAGCTTACTCGCAGGGATCACCTACAATGAGCAGTTCTTC.

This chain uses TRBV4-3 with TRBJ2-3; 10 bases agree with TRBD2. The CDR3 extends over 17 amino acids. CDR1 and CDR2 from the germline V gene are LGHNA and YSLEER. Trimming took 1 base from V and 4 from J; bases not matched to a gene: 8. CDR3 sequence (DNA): TGCGCCAGCAGCCAAGGGCCCCTAGCGGGAGCGGCAGATACGCAGTATTTT. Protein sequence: CASSQGPLAGAADTQYF.

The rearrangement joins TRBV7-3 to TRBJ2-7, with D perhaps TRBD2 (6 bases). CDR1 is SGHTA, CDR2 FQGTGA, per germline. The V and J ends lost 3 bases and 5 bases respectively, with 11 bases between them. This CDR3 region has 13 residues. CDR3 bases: TGTGCCAGCAGCTTGCGGGGTAGGGACGAGCAGTACTTC. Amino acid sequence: CASSLRGRDEQYF.

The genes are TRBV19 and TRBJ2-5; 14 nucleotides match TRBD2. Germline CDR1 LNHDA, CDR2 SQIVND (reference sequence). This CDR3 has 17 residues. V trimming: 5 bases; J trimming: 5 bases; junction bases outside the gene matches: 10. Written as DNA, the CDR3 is TGTGCCAGTAGTCCTGGGACTAGCGGGAGAAGTAGGGAGACCCAGTACTTC. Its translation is CASSPGTSGRSRETQYF.

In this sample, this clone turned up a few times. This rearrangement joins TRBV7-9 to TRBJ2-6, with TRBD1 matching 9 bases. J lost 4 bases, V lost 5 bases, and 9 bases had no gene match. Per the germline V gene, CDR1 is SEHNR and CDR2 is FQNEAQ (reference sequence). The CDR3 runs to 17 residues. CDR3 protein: CASSPLQGARGANVLTF. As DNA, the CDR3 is TGTGCCAGCAGCCCCCTACAGGGGGCGCGAGGGGCCAACGTCCTGACTTTC.

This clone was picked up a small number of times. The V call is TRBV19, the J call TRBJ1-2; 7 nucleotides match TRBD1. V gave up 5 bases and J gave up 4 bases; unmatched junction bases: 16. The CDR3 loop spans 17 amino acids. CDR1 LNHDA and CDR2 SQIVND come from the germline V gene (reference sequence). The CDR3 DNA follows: TGTGCCAGTAGTCCAGAGACAGGGTTGAGGCTCGGCTATGGCTACACCTTC. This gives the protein CASSPETGLRLGYGYTF. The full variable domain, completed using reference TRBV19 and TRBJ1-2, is DGGITQSPKYLFRKEGQNVTLSCEQNLNHDAMYWYRQDPGQGLRLIYYSQIVNDFQKGDIAEGYSVSREKKESFPLTVTSAQKNPTAFYLCASSPETGLRLGYGYTFGSGTRLTVV.

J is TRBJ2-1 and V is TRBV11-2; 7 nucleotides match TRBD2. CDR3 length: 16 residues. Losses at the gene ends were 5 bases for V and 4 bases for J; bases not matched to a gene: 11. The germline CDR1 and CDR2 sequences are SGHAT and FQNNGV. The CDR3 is CASSIRLAPPYNEQFF. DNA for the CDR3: TGTGCCAGCAGCATAAGACTAGCACCCCCTTACAATGAGCAGTTCTTC.

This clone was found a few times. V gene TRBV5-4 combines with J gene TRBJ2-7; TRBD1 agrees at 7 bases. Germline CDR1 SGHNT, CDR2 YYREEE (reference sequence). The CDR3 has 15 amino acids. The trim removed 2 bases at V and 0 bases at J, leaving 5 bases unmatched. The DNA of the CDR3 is TGTGCCAGCAGCTTCCAGGGGGTCCCCTCCTACGAGCAGTACTTC. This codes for CASSFQGVPSYEQYF.

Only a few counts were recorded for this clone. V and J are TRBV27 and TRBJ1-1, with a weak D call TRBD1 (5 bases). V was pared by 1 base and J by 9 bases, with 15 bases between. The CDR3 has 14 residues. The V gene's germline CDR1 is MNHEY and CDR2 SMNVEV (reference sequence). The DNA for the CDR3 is TGTGCCAGCAGTTTATGGGGGGACTACCCCAAAGCTTTCTTT. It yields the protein CASSLWGDYPKAFF.

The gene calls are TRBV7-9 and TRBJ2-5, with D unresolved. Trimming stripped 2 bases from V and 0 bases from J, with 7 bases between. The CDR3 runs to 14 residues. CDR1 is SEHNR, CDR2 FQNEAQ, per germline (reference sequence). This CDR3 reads CASSLNLNQETQYF. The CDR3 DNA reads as TGTGCCAGCAGCTTAAATTTAAACCAAGAGACCCAGTACTTC. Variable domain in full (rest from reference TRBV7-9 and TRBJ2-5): DTGVSQNPRHKITKRGQNVTFRCDPISEHNRLYWYRQTLGQGPEFLTYFQNEAQLEKSRLLSDRFSAERPKGSFSTLEIQRTEQGDSAMYLCASSLNLNQETQYFGPGTRLLVL.

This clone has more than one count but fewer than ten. The DNA of the CDR3 is TGTGCCAGCAGCTTAGGTCTCACTAGGTGGGCGGATACGCAGTATTTT. It encodes CASSLGLTRWADTQYF. J is TRBJ2-3 and V is TRBV7-2; D is perhaps TRBD2 (5 bases). CDR3 length equals 16 residues. Germline V gene sequence: CDR1 SGHTA, CDR2 FQGNSA. Trimming removed 1 base at V and 6 bases at J, with 17 bases between.

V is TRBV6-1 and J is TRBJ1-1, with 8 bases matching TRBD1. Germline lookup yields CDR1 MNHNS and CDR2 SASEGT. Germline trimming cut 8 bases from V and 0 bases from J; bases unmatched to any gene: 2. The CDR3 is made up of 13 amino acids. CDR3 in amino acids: CASEGQVNTEAFF. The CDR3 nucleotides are TGTGCCAGCGAGGGACAGGTGAACACTGAAGCTTTCTTT.